The following is a T cell receptor (beta chain) sequence with its context. Per the authors' pipeline: Cell counts per sample came from amplifying reference gene primers. TCRdb's table, derived via immunoSEQ multiplex PCR, lists solely in-frame clones and lacks some. V and J calls and clone size come straight from that table; D and trimming were deduced from the DNA. The table has 200,000 or so clones, roughly 85% seen once; the top ten hold about 4%. Germline V gene data show CDR1 as KGHSH and CDR2 as LQKENI. V dropped 5 bases and J dropped 8 bases, with 16 bases sitting between them. The CDR3 sequence is 15 residues long. The study assigned cohorts using participant-reported clinical history. This sample is part of a study of blood T cell repertoires in COVID-19. Study-level background: The United States, Italy and Spain provided the acute and convalescent COVID-19 samples.

The chain carries TRBV18 and TRBJ1-6, with D possibly matching TRBD1 (6 bases). The clonotype originates from a woman aged 40-49 years with acute COVID-19. The specimen sequenced was PBMCs or T cells enriched from blood (not recorded which). CDR3 bases: TGTGCCAGCTCAACTTATCAGGGGATGGATTCACCCCTCCACTTT. Translating gives CASSTYQGMDSPLHF.